Listed below are T cell receptor beta chains from one sample, sequenced in a study of cytomegalovirus exposure and HLA in healthy donors. The data were produced by immunoSEQ multiplex PCR, yet TCRdb's version contains in-frame clones alone and is incomplete. The data hold over 100,000 clones, with around 87% observed a single time. The sample comprised PBMCs. These receptors were obtained from a woman between 18 and 30 years old in good health and CMV-seropositive. The conserved cysteine and the conserved F or W are not part of the CDR3 here. Fields, in order: V gene, CDR3 protein.

TRBV2	ASQQSNNEKLF
TRBV11-2	ASSSTAVVRRSYEQY
TRBV6-6	ASSYTDSNQPQH
TRBV5-1	ASRTGHLYGYT
TRBV2	ASSEISPKEKLF
TRBV30	AWSVGAGYYGYT
TRBV6-6	ASIPRDNQGHEQY
TRBV6-1	ASGPRGNTEAF
TRBV7-2	ASSLGGGVYGYT
TRBV27	ASMGGASYEQY
TRBV15	ATSKFGTAYEQY
TRBV27	ASSPKQGWGNEQF
TRBV2	ASKRERSNEQF
TRBV7-2	ASSYPGLHEQF
TRBV4-3	ASSQDTQGLSQH
TRBV9	ASSVTGSSYNSPLH
TRBV7-3	ASSLTPRADGYT
TRBV6-6	ASTPGLSTDTQY
TRBV7-8	ASSLGGRSAEAF
TRBV7-7	ASSLGTGVSEQY
TRBV4-1	ASSLGQGVNYGYT
TRBV4-2	ASSPPRTSGRRDEQF
TRBV29-1	SVQGGVTEAF
TRBV27	ASSTDTESLYGYT
TRBV19	ASSTPGLGLF
TRBV5-1	ASGPSGGAVETQY
TRBV7-9	ASSLLGTVPRQY
TRBV5-1	ASSNVGGAYEQY